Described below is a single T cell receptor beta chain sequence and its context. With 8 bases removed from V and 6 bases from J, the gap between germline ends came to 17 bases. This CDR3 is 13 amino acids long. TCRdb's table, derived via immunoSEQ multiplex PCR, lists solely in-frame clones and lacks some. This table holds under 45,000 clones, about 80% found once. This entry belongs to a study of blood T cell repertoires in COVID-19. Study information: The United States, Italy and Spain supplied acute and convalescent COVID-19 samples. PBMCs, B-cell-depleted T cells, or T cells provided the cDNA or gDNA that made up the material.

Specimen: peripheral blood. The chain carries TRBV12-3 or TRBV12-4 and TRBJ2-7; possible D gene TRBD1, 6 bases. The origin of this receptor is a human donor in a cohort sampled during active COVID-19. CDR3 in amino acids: CASQRGNVAEQYF. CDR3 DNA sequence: TGTGCCAGCCAAAGGGGGAATGTGGCCGAGCAGTACTTC.